One sample yielded the 3 T cell receptor beta chains listed below, sequenced in a study of radiotherapy plus CTLA-4 blockade in lung cancer. Here immunoSEQ multiplex PCR was the method, and the copy in TCRdb shows in-frame clones only, minus some. This table has about 110,000 clones, roughly 77% appearing once. This specimen consisted of peripheral blood, obtained from a patient treated with radiotherapy plus ipilimumab. Receptors originate from a human donor with non-small cell lung cancer that progressed on radiotherapy plus ipilimumab. Some clones in this sample may be carry-over from other donors' samples.

The rearrangement uses TRBV28 and TRBJ2-7; TRBD2 matches at 7 bases. Germline CDR1 reads MDHEN; CDR2 reads SYDVKM. V was pared by 6 bases and J by 3 bases, with 8 bases of the junction left unmatched. The CDR3 extends over 14 amino acids. DNA of the CDR3: TGTGCCAGCAGCGATCTTGCGGGGGTCTACGAGCAGTACTTC. Translating gives CASSDLAGVYEQYF.

In DNA, the CDR3 is TGTGCCATCAGTGAGTGGACTACCACAGATACGCAGTATTTT. Translated, it gives CAISEWTTTDTQYF. V and J are TRBV10-3 and TRBJ2-3; possibly TRBD2 for D (6 bases). There are 14 residues in the CDR3. CDR1 and CDR2 from the germline V gene are ENHRY and SYGVKD. Trimming took 1 base from V and 2 from J, leaving 7 bases between them.

The chain combines TRBV9 with TRBJ2-5, with 8 positions matching TRBD1. The CDR3 contains 17 residues. The junction had 7 bases not matched to a gene; V was cut back by 0 bases and J by 0 bases. The germline CDR1 and CDR2 sequences are SGDLS and YYNGEE. This CDR3 reads CASSVAPGTGYQETQYF. CDR3 nucleotides: TGTGCCAGCAGCGTAGCCCCCGGGACAGGCTACCAAGAGACCCAGTACTTC.